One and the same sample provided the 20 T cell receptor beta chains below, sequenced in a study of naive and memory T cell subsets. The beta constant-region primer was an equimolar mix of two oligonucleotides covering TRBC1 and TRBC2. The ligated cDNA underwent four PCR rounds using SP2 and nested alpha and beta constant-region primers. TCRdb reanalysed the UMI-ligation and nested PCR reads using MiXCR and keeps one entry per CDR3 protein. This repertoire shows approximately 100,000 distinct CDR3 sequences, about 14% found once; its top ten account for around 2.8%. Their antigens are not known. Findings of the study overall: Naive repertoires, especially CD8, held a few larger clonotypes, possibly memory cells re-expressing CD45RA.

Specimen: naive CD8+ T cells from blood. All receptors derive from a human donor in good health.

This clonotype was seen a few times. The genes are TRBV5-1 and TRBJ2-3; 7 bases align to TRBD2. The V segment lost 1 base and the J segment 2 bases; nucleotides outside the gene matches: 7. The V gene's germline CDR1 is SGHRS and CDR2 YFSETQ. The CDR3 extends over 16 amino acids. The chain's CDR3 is CASSLWGGGNTDTQYF. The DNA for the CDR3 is TGCGCCAGCAGCTTGTGGGGGGGGGGAAACACAGATACGCAGTATTTT.

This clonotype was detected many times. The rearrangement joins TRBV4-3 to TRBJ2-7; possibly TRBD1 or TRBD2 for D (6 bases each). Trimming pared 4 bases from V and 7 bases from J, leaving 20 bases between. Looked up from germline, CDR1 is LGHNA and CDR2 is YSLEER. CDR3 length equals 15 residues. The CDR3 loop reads CASSRKGGKRIEQYF. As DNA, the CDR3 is TGCGCCAGCAGCCGAAAAGGGGGGAAGCGGATTGAGCAGTACTTC.

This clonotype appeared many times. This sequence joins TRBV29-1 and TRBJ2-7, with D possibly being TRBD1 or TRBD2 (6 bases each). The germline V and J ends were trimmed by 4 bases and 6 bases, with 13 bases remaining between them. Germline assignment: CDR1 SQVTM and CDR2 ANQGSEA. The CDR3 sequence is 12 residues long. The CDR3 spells CSVGKGGPEQYF. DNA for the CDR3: TGCAGCGTTGGAAAGGGGGGCCCCGAGCAGTACTTC.

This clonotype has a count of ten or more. The CDR3 DNA reads as TGCGCCAGCAGTCAGGCCGGGACAGATTATAATTCACCCCTCCACTTT. The encoded protein is CASSQAGTDYNSPLHF. V is TRBV5-1 and J is TRBJ1-6; TRBD1 aligns across 7 bases. Per germline, CDR1 SGHRS and CDR2 YFSETQ. V dropped 5 bases and J dropped 4; count of bases not matched to a gene: 9. The CDR3 sequence is 16 residues long.

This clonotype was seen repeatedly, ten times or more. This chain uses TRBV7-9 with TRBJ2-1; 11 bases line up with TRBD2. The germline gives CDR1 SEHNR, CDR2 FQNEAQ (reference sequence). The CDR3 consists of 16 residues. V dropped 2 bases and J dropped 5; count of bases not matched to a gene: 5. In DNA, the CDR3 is TGTGCCAGCAGCTTACGGGAGGGACTAGCGGACAATGAGCAGTTCTTC. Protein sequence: CASSLREGLADNEQFF. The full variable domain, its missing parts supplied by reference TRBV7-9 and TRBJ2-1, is DTGVSQNPRHKITKRGQNVTFRCDPISEHNRLYWYRQTLGQGPEFLTYFQNEAQLEKSRLLSDRFSAERPKGSFSTLEIQRTEQGDSAMYLCASSLREGLADNEQFFGPGTRLTVL.

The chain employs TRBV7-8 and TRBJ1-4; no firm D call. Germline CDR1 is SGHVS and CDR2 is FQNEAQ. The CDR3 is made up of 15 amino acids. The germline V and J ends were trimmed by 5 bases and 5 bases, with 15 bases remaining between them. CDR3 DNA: TGTGCCAGCAGCCGGAGGTGGGCAGGAAATGAAAAACTGTTTTTT. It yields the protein CASSRRWAGNEKLFF.

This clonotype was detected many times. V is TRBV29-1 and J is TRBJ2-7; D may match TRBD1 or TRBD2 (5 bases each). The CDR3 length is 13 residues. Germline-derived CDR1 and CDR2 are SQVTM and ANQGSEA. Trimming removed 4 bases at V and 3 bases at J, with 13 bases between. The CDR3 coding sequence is TGCAGCGTTGGCCCGGGACGGAACTACGAGCAGTACTTC. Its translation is CSVGPGRNYEQYF.

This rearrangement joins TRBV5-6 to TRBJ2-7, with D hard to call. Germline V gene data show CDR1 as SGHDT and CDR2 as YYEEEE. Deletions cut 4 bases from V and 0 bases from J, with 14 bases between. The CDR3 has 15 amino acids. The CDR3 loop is CASSRSDTSSYEQYF. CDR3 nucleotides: TGTGCCAGCAGCCGATCAGATACCTCCTCCTACGAGCAGTACTTC.

The CDR3 sequence is CATTDRDPYNEQFF. Written as DNA, the CDR3 is TGTGCCACGACGGACAGGGATCCCTACAATGAGCAGTTCTTC. This chain links TRBV28 with TRBJ2-1; 8 bases map to TRBD1. From germline, CDR1 is MDHEN and CDR2 SYDVKM. CDR3 size: 14 residues. Trimming at V came to 10 bases and at J to 2 bases, leaving 7 bases not matched to a gene.

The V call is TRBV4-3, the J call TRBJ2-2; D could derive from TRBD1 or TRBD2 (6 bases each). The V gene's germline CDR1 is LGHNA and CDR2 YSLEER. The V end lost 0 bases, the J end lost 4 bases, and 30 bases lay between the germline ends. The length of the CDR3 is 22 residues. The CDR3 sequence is CASSQESAPPVTGASFTGELFF. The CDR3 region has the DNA TGCGCCAGCAGCCAAGAGTCAGCCCCCCCCGTTACGGGGGCCTCATTCACCGGGGAGCTGTTTTTT.

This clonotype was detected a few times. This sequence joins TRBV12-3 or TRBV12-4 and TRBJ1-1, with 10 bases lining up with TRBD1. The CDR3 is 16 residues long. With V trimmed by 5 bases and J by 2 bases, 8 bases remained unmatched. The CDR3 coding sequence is TGTGCCAGCAGTCCAGGACAGGGGGTATTTAACACTGAAGCTTTCTTT. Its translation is CASSPGQGVFNTEAFF.

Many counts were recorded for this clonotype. Written as DNA, the CDR3 is TGTGCCATCAGTGAGCTTGGGCTAGCGGGAACCAATGAGCAGTTCTTC. This codes for CAISELGLAGTNEQFF. The chain links TRBV10-3 to TRBJ2-1; 9 nucleotides align to TRBD2. Per the germline V gene, CDR1 is ENHRY and CDR2 is SYGVKD. The CDR3 is 16 residues long. Trimming at V came to 2 bases and at J to 6 bases, leaving 8 bases not matched to a gene.

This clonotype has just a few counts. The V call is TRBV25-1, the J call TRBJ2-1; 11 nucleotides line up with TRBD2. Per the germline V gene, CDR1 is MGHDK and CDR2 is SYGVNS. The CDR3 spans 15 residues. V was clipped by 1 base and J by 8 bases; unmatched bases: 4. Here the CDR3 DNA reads TGTGCCAGCAGTGAATGGGAACTAGCGGGGGATGAGCAGTTCTTC. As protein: CASSEWELAGDEQFF.

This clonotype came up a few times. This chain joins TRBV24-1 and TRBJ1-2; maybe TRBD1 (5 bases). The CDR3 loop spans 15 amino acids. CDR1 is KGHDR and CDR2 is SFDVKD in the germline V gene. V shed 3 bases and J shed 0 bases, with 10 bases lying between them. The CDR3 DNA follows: TGTGCCACCAGTGATGTCGACAGTACTAACTATGGCTACACCTTC. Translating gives CATSDVDSTNYGYTF.

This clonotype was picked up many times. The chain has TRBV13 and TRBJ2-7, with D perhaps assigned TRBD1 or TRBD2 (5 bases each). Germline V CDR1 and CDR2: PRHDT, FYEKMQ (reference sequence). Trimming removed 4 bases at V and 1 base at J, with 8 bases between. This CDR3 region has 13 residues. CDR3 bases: TGTGCCAGCAGCTCAGGGACGTCCTACGAGCAGTACTTC. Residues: CASSSGTSYEQYF.

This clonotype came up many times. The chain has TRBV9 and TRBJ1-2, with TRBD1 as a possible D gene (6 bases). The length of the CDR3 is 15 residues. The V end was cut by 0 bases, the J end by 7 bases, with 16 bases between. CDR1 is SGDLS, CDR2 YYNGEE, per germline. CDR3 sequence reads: CASSVEGTGLFGYTF. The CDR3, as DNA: TGTGCCAGCAGCGTAGAGGGCACAGGGTTGTTTGGCTACACCTTC.

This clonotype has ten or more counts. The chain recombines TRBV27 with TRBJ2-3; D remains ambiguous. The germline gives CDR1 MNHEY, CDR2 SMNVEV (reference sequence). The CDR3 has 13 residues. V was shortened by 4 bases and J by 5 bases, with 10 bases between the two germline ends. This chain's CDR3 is CASSSTAIDTQYF. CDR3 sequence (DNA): TGTGCCAGCAGTTCTACGGCCATAGATACGCAGTATTTT.

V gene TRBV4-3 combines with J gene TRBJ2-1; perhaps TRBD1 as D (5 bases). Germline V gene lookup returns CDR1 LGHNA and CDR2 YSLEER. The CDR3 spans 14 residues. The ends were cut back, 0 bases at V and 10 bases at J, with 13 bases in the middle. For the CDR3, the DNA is TGCGCCAGCAGCCAAGACAGGGTAGATGGCGAGCAGTTCTTC. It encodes CASSQDRVDGEQFF.

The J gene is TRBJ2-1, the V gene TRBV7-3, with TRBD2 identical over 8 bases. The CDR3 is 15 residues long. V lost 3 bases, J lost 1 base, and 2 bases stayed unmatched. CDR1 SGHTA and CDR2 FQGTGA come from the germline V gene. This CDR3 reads CASSFAGGSYNEQFF. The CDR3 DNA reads TGTGCCAGCAGCTTCGCGGGGGGTTCCTACAATGAGCAGTTCTTC.

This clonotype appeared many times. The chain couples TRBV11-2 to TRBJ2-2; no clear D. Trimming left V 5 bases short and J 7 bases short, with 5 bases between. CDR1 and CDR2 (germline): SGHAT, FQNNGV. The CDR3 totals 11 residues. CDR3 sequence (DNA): TGTGCCAGCAGCGTAGGCGGGGAGCTGTTTTTT. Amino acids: CASSVGGELFF.